The 3 T cell receptor beta chains presented below share a single source sample, sequenced in a study. TCRdb reprocessed the RT-PCR reads with MiXCR, giving one entry per CDR3 protein. The sample gives fewer than 800,000 distinct CDR3 sequences, approximately 15% of which show up once; just over 3.5% is in the top ten. Sequenced material: memory CD4+ T cells from blood. Receptors were obtained from a female donor in good health, serving as a healthy control.

The CDR3 DNA sequence: TGTGCCATCAGTGAGACCGGGGGATTAGAGACCCAGTACTTC. The encoded protein is CAISETGGLETQYF. The chain recombines TRBV10-3 with TRBJ2-5; perhaps TRBD2 as D (6 bases). The CDR3 contains 14 residues. CDR1 ENHRY and CDR2 SYGVKD come from the germline V gene. Trimming took 2 bases from V and 4 from J, leaving 11 bases between them.

This clonotype was counted only a few times. The rearrangement joins TRBV19 to TRBJ2-7; 8 bases match TRBD2. V lost 6 bases and J lost 3; bases outside the gene matches: 4. Germline values: CDR1 LNHDA, CDR2 SQIVND (reference sequence). There are 13 residues in the CDR3. This CDR3 reads CASSRGTSYEQYF. CDR3 nucleotide sequence: TGTGCCAGTAGCCGCGGGACTAGCTACGAGCAGTACTTC.

This clonotype was detected only a few times. The rearrangement links TRBV21-1 to TRBJ2-5; the D segment call TRBD1 is taken from the table without a DNA check. TRBV21-1 has pseudogene status. The CDR3 loop spans 14 amino acids. The CDR3 nucleotides read TGTGCCAGCAGCAAGAACAGGGAACGGGAGACCCAGTACTTC. It translates to CASSKNRERETQYF.